Listed below are T cell receptor beta chains from one sample, sequenced in a study of T cells in Graves' hyperthyroidism and ophthalmopathy. TCRdb independently ran MiXCR on the multiplex PCR reads; one entry per CDR3 protein. This sample has about 740,000 distinct CDR3 sequences, with 11% to 15% found just once. The sequencing sample was made of blood. The receptor source for this set is a woman aged 18-29 years with Graves' hyperthyroidism. The CDR3 runs from the conserved cysteine through the conserved F or W. The D gene is left open where the match is weak. The size field is filled for only some rows; it gives once, few, many or a size class.

CASSLFTGDYEQYF TGTGCCAGCAGTTTATTTACGGGGGACTACGAGCAGTACTTC - TRBV28 few TRBJ2-7
CASSSFERKAGETQYF TGTGCCAGCAGTTCTTTCGAACGTAAAGCAGGGGAGACCCAGTACTTC - TRBV12-3/TRBV12-4 - TRBJ2-5
CASSQEKRGQGNLYGYTF TGTGCCAGCAGCCAAGAGAAAAGGGGACAGGGAAACCTCTATGGCTACACCTTC TRBD1 TRBV3-1 few TRBJ1-2
CASRNTPNTEAFF TGTGCCAGCAGGAATACACCGAACACTGAAGCTTTCTTT - TRBV27 many TRBJ1-1
CASSRRLEPVTSEQYF TGTGCCAGCAGCCGCCGGTTAGAGCCGGTCACGTCCGAGCAGTACTTC - TRBV5-5 many TRBJ2-7
CASSPSGAGGRTDTQYF TGCGCCAGCAGCCCCTCGGGAGCGGGAGGAAGAACAGATACGCAGTATTTT TRBD2 TRBV4-1 many TRBJ2-3
CSVEVVGRGDTQYF TGCAGCGTAGAGGTCGTTGGGAGAGGGGATACGCAGTATTTT - TRBV29-1 many TRBJ2-3
CASTLGGSGGWNEQFF TGTGCCAGCACTTTGGGAGGGAGCGGGGGATGGAATGAGCAGTTCTTC TRBD2 TRBV28 many TRBJ2-1
CASSSGQFMTDTQYF TGTGCCAGCAGCTCGGGACAGTTTATGACAGATACGCAGTATTTT TRBD1 TRBV7-9 - TRBJ2-3
CASSRTVEGLETQYF TGCGCCAGCAGCCGGACGGTTGAGGGGCTCGAGACCCAGTACTTC - TRBV5-1 - TRBJ2-5
CSVTGQEPYEQFF TGCAGCGTTACTGGACAGGAACCCTACGAGCAGTTCTTC TRBD1 TRBV29-1 - TRBJ2-1
CASSLGLAGGLILF TGTGCCAGCAGTCTCGGACTAGCGGGAGGTCTCATCCTTTTT TRBD2 TRBV12-3/TRBV12-4 - TRBJ2-2
CASSRWLAQPTDTQYF TGTGCCAGCAGCCGATGGCTAGCTCAGCCCACAGATACGCAGTATTTT - TRBV3-1 many TRBJ2-3
CASSYSGGGENIQYF TGCGCCAGCAGCTACAGCGGAGGGGGGGAAAACATTCAGTACTTC - TRBV5-1 many TRBJ2-4
CASSLVAQASTGELFF TGTGCCAGCAGCTTAGTGGCACAGGCAAGCACCGGGGAGCTGTTTTTT - TRBV7-2 - TRBJ2-2
CSAVSGTGADGYTF TGCAGCGCTGTGTCCGGGACAGGGGCGGATGGCTACACCTTC TRBD1 TRBV29-1 - TRBJ1-2
CASSPLRGGYTF TGTGCCAGCAGCCCTCTTAGGGGCGGCTACACCTTC - TRBV7-2 - TRBJ1-2
CASSQLNPTVANYGYTF TGTGCCAGCAGCCAACTCAACCCCACGGTAGCTAACTATGGCTACACCTTC - TRBV14 - TRBJ1-2
CASSLVRVIATNEKLFF TGTGCCAGCAGCTTGGTTAGGGTGATCGCAACTAATGAAAAACTGTTTTTT - TRBV11-2 many TRBJ1-4
CAWSGGRQGHTEAFF TGTGCCTGGAGTGGAGGACGACAGGGTCACACTGAAGCTTTCTTT TRBD1 TRBV30 many TRBJ1-1
CASSLLDLGNTEAFF TGTGCCAGCAGCTTATTAGATCTGGGGAACACTGAAGCTTTCTTT - TRBV5-5 - TRBJ1-1